What follows are 9 T cell receptor beta chains derived from one specimen sequenced in a study of post-analysis software for immune sequencing data. Overall study findings and caveats: Compared with controls, patients had more of 4 to 6 TRBV segments, including TRBV5-6, TRBV5-1 and TRBV20-1.

Antigen specificity for these receptors is unknown. Unique molecular identifiers were present in the TCR beta cDNA libraries. TCRdb reprocessed the PCR reads via MiXCR and lists one record per CDR3 protein. The table lists some 890,000 distinct CDR3 sequences, about 57% of them singletons. Sequences were obtained from blood. These receptors all come from a girl between 10 and 17 years old with multiple sclerosis.

The chain has TRBV20-1 and TRBJ2-6, with no clear D. CDR1 and CDR2 (germline): DFQATT, SNEGSKA (reference sequence). This CDR3 contains 12 residues. Trimming cost V 6 bases and J 0 bases, with 3 bases left between them. The CDR3 region has the DNA TGCAGTGCCCTCTCTGGGGCCAACGTCCTGACTTTC. The encoded protein is CSALSGANVLTF.

This sequence joins TRBV12-3 or TRBV12-4 and TRBJ2-4, with D perhaps TRBD2 (5 bases). The J call may not be correct, given that the DNA end is closer to TRBJ2-7. CDR3 length: 14 amino acids. The CDR3 DNA reads TGTGCCAGCAGACGCTCCGGGGTGGCCTACGAGCAGTACTTC. The encoded protein is CASRRSGVAYEQYF.

The rearrangement links TRBV29-1 to TRBJ2-5, with a tentative D call TRBD1 (7 bases). Trimming shortened V by 2 bases and J by 4 bases, and 14 bases separated the two germline ends. CDR1 and CDR2 (germline): SQVTM, ANQGSEA. The CDR3 is 14 residues long. The CDR3 nucleotides read TGCAGCGTTGAACGGGGGACAGCTGGAGAGACCCAGTACTTC. Translated, it gives CSVERGTAGETQYF.

The rearrangement joins TRBV6-6 to TRBJ2-4, with 11 bases lining up with TRBD2. Matching the DNA end better, TRBJ2-5 makes the J call doubtful. The CDR3 spans 16 residues. Germline CDR1 reads MNHNY; CDR2 reads SVGAGI (reference sequence). The CDR3 DNA sequence: TGTGCCACTGGGACTAGCGGAGGGGGGATGCAAGAGACCCAGTACTTC. Its protein product is CATGTSGGGMQETQYF.

The genes are TRBV6-5 and TRBJ2-1; a possible D gene is TRBD1 (6 bases). This CDR3 spans 17 amino acids. The ends were cut back, 2 bases at V and 2 bases at J, with 16 bases in the middle. The germline CDR1 and CDR2 sequences are MNHEY and SVGAGI. DNA for the CDR3: TGTGCCAGCAGTTACGCGGACCAGGGGTTTCCCTACAATGAGCAGTTCTTC. Translated, it gives CASSYADQGFPYNEQFF.

The chain uses TRBV7-6 and TRBJ2-4; D is unclear. The DNA end favors TRBJ2-5, so the J call may be wrong. The germline CDR1 and CDR2 sequences are SGHVS and FNYEAQ. The CDR3 runs 12 residues. The DNA for the CDR3 is TGTGCCAGCAGCCAGTATAAAGAGACCCAGTACTTC. Protein sequence: CASSQYKETQYF.

The chain carries TRBV18 and TRBJ2-7; 7 bases match TRBD1. CDR1 is KGHSH and CDR2 is LQKENI in the germline V gene. After removal of 4 bases from V and 6 bases from J, the junction contained 6 bases not matched to a gene. The CDR3 length is 13 residues. The CDR3 loop is CASSRGQVVEQYF. In DNA, the CDR3 is TGTGCCAGCTCACGTGGACAGGTGGTCGAGCAGTACTTC.

V and J are TRBV12-3 or TRBV12-4 and TRBJ1-2, with no clear D. The CDR3 covers 11 residues. V lost 1 base to trimming and J lost 8 bases, with 5 bases between them. CDR3 sequence (DNA): TGTGCCAGCAGTTTAGGATGGGGCTACACCTTC. Encoded protein: CASSLGWGYTF.

J is TRBJ1-1 and V is TRBV7-9; 12 bases map to TRBD1. J gave up 9 bases and V 4 bases, and 15 bases lay outside the gene matches. Germline V gene lookup returns CDR1 SEHNR and CDR2 FQNEAQ (reference sequence). This CDR3 spans 17 amino acids. CDR3 nucleotide sequence: TGTGCCAGCAGCTCCTTCTCCGGGACAGGGGGCGTTGGGAAAGCTTTCTTT. It specifies CASSSFSGTGGVGKAFF.